The 7 T cell receptor beta chains reported below all come from one sample, sequenced in a study of blood T cell repertoires in COVID-19. TCRdb's table, derived via immunoSEQ multiplex PCR, lists solely in-frame clones and lacks some. The sample holds some 240,000 clones, over 75% seen once. The source material was peripheral blood. The source is a woman in her 70s with COVID-19, enrolled during active disease.

This rearrangement joins TRBV5-4 to TRBJ1-3; no reliable D call. Germline values: CDR1 SGHNT, CDR2 YYREEE (reference sequence). Trimming pared 3 bases from V and 2 bases from J, leaving 9 bases between. The CDR3 totals 14 residues. The CDR3 DNA reads as TGTGCCAGCAGCTCCCCGGGGACTGGAAACACCATATATTTT. This gives the protein CASSSPGTGNTIYF.

The V call is TRBV7-2, the J call TRBJ2-2, with 8 bases identical to TRBD1. Germline lookup yields CDR1 SGHTA and CDR2 FQGNSA. The CDR3 runs 16 residues. J lost 6 bases, V lost 5 bases, and 11 bases had no gene match. For the CDR3, the DNA is TGTGCCAGCAGCCCCCCCGGACAGGGCCTCGCCGGGGAGCTGTTTTTT. Its translation: CASSPPGQGLAGELFF.

This clone appeared once. This chain uses TRBV9 with TRBJ2-1; tentative D call: TRBD1 (6 bases). This CDR3 comprises 14 residues. Trimming cost V 6 bases and J 2 bases, with 12 bases left between them. CDR1 SGDLS and CDR2 YYNGEE come from the germline V gene. For the CDR3, the DNA is TGTGCCAGCACCCACGGGGACACCTACAATGAGCAGTTCTTC. It codes for CASTHGDTYNEQFF. The whole variable domain, remainder taken from reference TRBV9 and TRBJ2-1, is DSGVTQTPKHLITATGQRVTLRCSPRSGDLSVYWYQQSLDQGLQFLIQYYNGEERAKGNILERFSAQQFPDLHSELNLSSLELGDSALYFCASTHGDTYNEQFFGPGTRLTVL.

The CDR3 DNA reads TGTGCCAGCAGCTTAATTGCGGCTAGCACAGATACGCAGTATTTT. Protein: CASSLIAASTDTQYF. The chain carries TRBV7-3 and TRBJ2-3; D gene uncertain. Trimming cost V 1 base and J 0 bases, with 8 bases left between them. This CDR3 has 15 residues. Germline V CDR1 and CDR2: SGHTA, FQGTGA.

The rearrangement joins TRBV5-1 to TRBJ2-3, with 11 bases that match TRBD2. Germline V lookup: CDR1 SGHRS, CDR2 YFSETQ. This CDR3 contains 16 residues. The trim removed 4 bases at V and 2 bases at J, leaving 6 bases unmatched. The CDR3 coding sequence is TGCGCCAGCAGCCTCGGGACTAGCGGAGACACAGATACGCAGTATTTT. It encodes CASSLGTSGDTDTQYF.

The chain recombines TRBV5-1 with TRBJ2-7; TRBD2 is a possible D gene (5 bases). The germline CDR1 and CDR2 sequences are SGHRS and YFSETQ. V was cut by 3 bases and J by 4 bases, with 11 bases left in between. This CDR3 comprises 13 residues. The CDR3 sequence: CASSSTRGYEQYF. The CDR3 DNA is TGCGCCAGCAGCTCCACCCGAGGGTACGAGCAGTACTTC.

The chain couples TRBV7-9 to TRBJ2-2, with 8 bases aligning to TRBD1. This CDR3 region has 15 residues. Germline CDR1 reads SEHNR; CDR2 reads FQNEAQ (reference sequence). V shed 5 bases and J 6 bases; nucleotides not matched to a gene: 8. The CDR3 bases are TGTGCCAGCAGCGTGGCACAGGGGGTTCCCGGGGAGCTGTTTTTT. This translates into CASSVAQGVPGELFF. The full variable domain, with the rest looked up from reference TRBV7-9 and TRBJ2-2, is DTGVSQNPRHKITKRGQNVTFRCDPISEHNRLYWYRQTLGQGPEFLTYFQNEAQLEKSRLLSDRFSAERPKGSFSTLEIQRTEQGDSAMYLCASSVAQGVPGELFFGEGSRLTVL.